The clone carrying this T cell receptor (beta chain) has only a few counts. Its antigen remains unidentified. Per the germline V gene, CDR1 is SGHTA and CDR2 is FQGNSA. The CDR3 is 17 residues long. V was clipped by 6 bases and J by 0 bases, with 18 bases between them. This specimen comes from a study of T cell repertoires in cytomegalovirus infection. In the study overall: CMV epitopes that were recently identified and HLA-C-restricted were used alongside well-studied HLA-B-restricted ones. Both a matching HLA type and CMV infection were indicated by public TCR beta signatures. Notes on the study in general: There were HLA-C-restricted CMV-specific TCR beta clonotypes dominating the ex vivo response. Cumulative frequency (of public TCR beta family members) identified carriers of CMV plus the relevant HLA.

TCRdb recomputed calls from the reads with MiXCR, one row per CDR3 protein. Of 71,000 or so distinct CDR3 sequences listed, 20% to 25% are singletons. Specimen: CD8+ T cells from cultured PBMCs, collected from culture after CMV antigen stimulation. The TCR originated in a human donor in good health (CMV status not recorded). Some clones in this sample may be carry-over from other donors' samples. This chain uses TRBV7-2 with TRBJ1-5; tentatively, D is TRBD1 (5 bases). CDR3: CASSWDSIQYSNQPQHF. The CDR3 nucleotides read TGTGCCAGCAGTTGGGACTCCATCCAGTATAGCAATCAGCCCCAGCATTTT.